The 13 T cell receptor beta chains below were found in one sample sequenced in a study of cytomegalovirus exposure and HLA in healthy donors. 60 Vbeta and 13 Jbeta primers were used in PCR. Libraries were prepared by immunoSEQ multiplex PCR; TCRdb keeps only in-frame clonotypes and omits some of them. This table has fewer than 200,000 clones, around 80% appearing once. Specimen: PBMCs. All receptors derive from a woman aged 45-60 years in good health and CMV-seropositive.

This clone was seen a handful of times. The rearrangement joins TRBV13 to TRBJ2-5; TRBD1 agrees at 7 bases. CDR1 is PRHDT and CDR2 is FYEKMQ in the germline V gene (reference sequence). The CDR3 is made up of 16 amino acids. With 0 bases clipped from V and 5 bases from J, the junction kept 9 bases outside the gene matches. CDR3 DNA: TGTGCCAGCAGCTTAGGCTCCACAGGGGCGGAGGAGACCCAGTACTTC. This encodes CASSLGSTGAEETQYF.

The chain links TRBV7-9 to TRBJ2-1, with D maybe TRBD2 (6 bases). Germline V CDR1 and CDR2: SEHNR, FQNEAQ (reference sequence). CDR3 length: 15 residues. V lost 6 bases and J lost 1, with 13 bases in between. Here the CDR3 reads CASRKSGTSYNEQFF. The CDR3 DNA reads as TGTGCCAGCAGAAAATCCGGGACTTCCTACAATGAGCAGTTCTTC.

CDR3 nucleotide sequence: TGTGCCAGTAGATCCACTACAGGGGGCGGTGGCAATCAGCCCCAGCATTTT. Residues: CASRSTTGGGGNQPQHF. This chain uses TRBV19 with TRBJ1-5, with 9 bases lining up with TRBD1. The germline CDR1 and CDR2 sequences are LNHDA and SQIVND (reference sequence). Unmatched junction bases numbered 11, after V lost 6 bases and J lost 2 bases. The CDR3 sequence is 17 residues long. Full variable domain (missing parts from reference TRBV19 and TRBJ1-5): DGGITQSPKYLFRKEGQNVTLSCEQNLNHDAMYWYRQDPGQGLRLIYYSQIVNDFQKGDIAEGYSVSREKKESFPLTVTSAQKNPTAFYLCASRSTTGGGGNQPQHFGDGTRLSIL.

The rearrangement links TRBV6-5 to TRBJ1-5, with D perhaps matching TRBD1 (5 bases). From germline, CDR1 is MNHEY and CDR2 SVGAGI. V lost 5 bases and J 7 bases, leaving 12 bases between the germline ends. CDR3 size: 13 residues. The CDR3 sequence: CASSSWGRQPQHF. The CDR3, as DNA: TGTGCCAGCAGTAGTTGGGGGAGGCAGCCCCAGCATTTT.

The CDR3 reads CSVEEQLTDTQYF. CDR3 DNA sequence: TGCAGCGTTGAGGAACAGCTCACAGATACGCAGTATTTT. The chain joins TRBV29-1 to TRBJ2-3, with D unresolved. Germline V gene lookup returns CDR1 SQVTM and CDR2 ANQGSEA. Trimming took off 3 bases at V and 2 bases at J, with 9 bases between the two ends. CDR3 size: 13 residues.

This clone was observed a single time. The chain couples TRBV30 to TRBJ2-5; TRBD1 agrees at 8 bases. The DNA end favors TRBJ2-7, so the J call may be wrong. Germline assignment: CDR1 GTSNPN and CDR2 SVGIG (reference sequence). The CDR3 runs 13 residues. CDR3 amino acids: CAWSGGTGYEQYF. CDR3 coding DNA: TGTGCCTGGAGTGGTGGGACAGGATACGAGCAGTACTTC.

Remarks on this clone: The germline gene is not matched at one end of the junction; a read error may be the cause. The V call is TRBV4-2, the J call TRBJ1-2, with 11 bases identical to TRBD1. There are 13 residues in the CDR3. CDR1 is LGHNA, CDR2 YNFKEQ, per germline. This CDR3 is CASSQGTGGPISF. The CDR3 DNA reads TGTGCCAGCAGCCAAGGGACAGGGGGCCCTATCTCCTTC.

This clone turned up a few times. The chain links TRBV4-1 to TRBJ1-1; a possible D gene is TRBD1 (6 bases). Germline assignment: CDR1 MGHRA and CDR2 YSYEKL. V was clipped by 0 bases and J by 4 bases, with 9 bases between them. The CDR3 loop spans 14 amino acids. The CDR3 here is CASSQDQGGTEAFF. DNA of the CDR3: TGCGCCAGCAGCCAAGACCAAGGGGGCACTGAAGCTTTCTTT.

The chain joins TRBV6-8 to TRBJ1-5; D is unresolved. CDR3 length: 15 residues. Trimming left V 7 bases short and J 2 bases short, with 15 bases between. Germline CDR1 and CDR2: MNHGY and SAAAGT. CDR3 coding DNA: TGTGCCAGCATCTACGGGGAGGTCGGCAATCAGCCCCAGCATTTT. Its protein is CASIYGEVGNQPQHF.

In DNA, the CDR3 is TGTGCCAGCAGTTACCCCCAGGCTTACACAGATACGCAGTATTTT. As protein: CASSYPQAYTDTQYF. The chain links TRBV6-6 to TRBJ2-3; no reliable D call. Trimming took off 2 bases at V and 2 bases at J, with 11 bases between the two ends. The length of the CDR3 is 15 residues. The germline V gene encodes CDR1 MNHNY and CDR2 SVGAGI (reference sequence).

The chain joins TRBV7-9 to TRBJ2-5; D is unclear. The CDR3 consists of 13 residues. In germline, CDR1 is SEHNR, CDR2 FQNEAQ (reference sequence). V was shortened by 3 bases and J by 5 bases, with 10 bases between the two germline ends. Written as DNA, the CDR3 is TGTGCCAGCAGCTTTGCCGCGATCGAGACCCAGTACTTC. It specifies CASSFAAIETQYF.

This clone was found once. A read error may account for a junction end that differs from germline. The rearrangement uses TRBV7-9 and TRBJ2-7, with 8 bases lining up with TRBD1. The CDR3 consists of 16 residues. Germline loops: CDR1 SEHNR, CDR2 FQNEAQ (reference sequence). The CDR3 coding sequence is TGTTCCAGCAGCTTCCCCCCCGGGACAGGAAGGCGCGAGCAGTACTTC. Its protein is CSSSFPPGTGRREQYF.

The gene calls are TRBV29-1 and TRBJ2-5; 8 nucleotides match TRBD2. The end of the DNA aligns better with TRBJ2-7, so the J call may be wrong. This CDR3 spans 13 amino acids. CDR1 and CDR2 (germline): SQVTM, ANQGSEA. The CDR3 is CSVLSGASYEQYF. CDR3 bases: TGCAGCGTGCTTAGCGGGGCCAGCTACGAGCAGTACTTC.